The rows below give T cell receptor beta chains drawn from one sample of a study of cytomegalovirus exposure and HLA in healthy donors. Profiled with immunoSEQ multiplex PCR; TCRdb holds only in-frame clones, not every one. The data hold about 87,000 clones, with 75% to 85% observed a single time. The specimen sequenced was PBMCs. Receptors originate from a woman aged 40 to 50 in good health and CMV-seronegative. Both conserved end residues are part of each CDR3.

v_call	cdr3_aa
TRBV5-6	CASSLAGNQPQHF
TRBV9	CASSIEGDNQPQHF
TRBV6-6	CASRLQEGNTGELFF
TRBV4-1	CASSHLPGSGNTIYF
TRBV10-2	CASSGTDYTEAFF
TRBV7-7	CASSNGGTQYF
TRBV5-1	CASSTGQGAYNEQFF
TRBV7-6	CASTTVGGGYEQYF
TRBV28	CASSSLGQGATNYGYTF
TRBV2	CASSRQGATGELFF
TRBV13	CASSARDFEAFF
TRBV11-1	CASSFSRGPNTEAFF
TRBV19	CASSMQGERRADTQYF
TRBV7-3	CASSVTDRGIEAFF
TRBV28	CASSSPPGQGSYEQYF